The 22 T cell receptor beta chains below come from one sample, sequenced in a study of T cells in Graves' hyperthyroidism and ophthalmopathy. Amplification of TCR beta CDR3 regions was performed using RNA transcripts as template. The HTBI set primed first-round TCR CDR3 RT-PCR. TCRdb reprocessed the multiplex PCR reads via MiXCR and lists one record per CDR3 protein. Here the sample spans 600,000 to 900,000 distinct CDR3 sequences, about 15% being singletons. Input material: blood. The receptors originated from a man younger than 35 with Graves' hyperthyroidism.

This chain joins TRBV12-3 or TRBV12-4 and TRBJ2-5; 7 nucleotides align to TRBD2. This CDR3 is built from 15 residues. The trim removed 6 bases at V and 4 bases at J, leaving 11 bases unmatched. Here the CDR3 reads CASSLIAGVGETQYF. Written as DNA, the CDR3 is TGTGCCAGCAGCCTAATCGCGGGAGTAGGAGAGACCCAGTACTTC.

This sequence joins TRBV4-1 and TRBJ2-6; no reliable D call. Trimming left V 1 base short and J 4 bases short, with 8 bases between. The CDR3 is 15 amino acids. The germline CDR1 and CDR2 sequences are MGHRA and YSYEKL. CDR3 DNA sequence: TGCGCCAGCAGCCAAGTACCACCAGGGGCCAACGTCCTGACTTTC. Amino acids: CASSQVPPGANVLTF.

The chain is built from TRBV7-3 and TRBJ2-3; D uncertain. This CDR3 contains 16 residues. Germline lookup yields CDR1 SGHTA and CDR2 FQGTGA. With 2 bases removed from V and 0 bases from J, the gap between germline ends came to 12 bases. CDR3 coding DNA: TGTGCCAGCAGCTTAGGAGCGTATAAGAGCACAGATACGCAGTATTTT. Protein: CASSLGAYKSTDTQYF.

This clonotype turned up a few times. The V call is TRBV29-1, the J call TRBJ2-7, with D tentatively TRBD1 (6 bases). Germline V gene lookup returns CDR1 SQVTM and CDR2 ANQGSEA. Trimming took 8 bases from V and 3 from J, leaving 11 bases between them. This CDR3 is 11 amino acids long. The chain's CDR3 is CSSSDSYEQYF. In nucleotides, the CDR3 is TGCAGCTCCTCGGACAGCTACGAGCAGTACTTC.

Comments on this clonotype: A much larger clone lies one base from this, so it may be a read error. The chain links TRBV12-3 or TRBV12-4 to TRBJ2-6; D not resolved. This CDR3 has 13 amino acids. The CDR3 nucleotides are TGTGTCAGCAGTTTCACCAGGGCCAACGTCCTGACTTTC. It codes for CVSSFTRANVLTF.

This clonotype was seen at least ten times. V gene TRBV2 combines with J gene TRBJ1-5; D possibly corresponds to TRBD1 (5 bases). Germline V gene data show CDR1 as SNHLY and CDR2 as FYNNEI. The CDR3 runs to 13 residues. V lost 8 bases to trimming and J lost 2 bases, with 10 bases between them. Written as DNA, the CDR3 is TGTGCCAGCTGCAGGGAGGGCAATCAGCCCCAGCATTTT. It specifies CASCREGNQPQHF.

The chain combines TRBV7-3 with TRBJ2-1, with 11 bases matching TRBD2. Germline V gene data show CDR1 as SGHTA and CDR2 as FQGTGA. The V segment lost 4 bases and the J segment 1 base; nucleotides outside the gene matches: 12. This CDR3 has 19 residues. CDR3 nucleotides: TGTGCCAGCAGCTACACTAGCGGGAGTTATGGCGGGTCCTACAATGAGCAGTTCTTC. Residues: CASSYTSGSYGGSYNEQFF.

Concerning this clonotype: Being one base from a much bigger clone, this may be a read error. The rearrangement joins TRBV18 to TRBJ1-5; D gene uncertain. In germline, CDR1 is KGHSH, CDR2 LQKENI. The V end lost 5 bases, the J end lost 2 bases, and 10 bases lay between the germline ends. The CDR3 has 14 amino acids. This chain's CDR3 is CASSARVGNQPQHF. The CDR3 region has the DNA TGTGCCAGCTCAGCAAGGGTTGGCAATCAGCCCCAGCATTTT.

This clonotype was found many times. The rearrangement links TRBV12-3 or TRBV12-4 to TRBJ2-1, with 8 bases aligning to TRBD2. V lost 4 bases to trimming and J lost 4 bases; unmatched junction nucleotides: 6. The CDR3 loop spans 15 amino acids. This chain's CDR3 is CASSSRASGYNEQFF. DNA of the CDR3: TGTGCCAGCAGTTCCCGGGCTAGCGGGTACAATGAGCAGTTCTTC.

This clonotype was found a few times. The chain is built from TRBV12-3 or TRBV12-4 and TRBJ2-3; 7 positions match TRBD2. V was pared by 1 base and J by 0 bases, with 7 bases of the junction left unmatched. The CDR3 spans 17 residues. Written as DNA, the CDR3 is TGTGCCAGCAGTTTAGATTCAGCGGGGTCTAGCACAGATACGCAGTATTTT. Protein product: CASSLDSAGSSTDTQYF.

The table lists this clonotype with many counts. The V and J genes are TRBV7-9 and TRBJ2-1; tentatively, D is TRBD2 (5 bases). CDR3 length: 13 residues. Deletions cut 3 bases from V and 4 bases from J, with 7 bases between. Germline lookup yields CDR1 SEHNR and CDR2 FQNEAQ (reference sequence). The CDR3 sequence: CASSFGLYNEQFF. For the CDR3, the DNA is TGTGCCAGCAGCTTTGGACTGTACAATGAGCAGTTCTTC.

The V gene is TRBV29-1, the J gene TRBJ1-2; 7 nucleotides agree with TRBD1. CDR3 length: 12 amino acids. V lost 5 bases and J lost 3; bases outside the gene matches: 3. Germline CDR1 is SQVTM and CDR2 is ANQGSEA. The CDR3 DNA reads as TGCAGCGTTCGGGACAGATACTATGGCTACACCTTC. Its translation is CSVRDRYYGYTF.

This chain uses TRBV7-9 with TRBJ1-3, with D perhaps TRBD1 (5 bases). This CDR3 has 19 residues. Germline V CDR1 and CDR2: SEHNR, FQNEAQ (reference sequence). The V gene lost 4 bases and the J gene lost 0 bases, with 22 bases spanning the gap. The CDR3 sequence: CASSSILRGGRNSGNTIYF. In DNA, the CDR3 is TGTGCCAGCAGCTCAATCCTCCGCGGGGGGAGGAACTCTGGAAACACCATATATTTT.

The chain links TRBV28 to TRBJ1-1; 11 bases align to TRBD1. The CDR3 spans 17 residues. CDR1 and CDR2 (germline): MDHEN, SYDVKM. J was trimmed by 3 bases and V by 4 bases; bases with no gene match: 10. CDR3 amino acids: CASSSTGTGGLDTEAFF. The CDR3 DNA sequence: TGTGCCAGCAGTTCCACCGGGACAGGGGGTTTGGACACTGAAGCTTTCTTT.

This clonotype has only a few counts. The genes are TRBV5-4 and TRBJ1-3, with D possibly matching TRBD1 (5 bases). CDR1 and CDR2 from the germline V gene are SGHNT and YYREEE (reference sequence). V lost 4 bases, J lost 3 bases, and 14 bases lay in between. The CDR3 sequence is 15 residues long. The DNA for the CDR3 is TGTGCCAGCAGCACACCCGGGCAGGGTGGAAACACCATATATTTT. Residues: CASSTPGQGGNTIYF.

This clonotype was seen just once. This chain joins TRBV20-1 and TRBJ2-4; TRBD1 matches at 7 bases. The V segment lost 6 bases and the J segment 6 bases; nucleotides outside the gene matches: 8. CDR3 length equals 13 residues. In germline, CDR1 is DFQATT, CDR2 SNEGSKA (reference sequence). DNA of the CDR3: TGCAGTGCCCCTGACAGGGATGTAAACATTCAGTACTTC. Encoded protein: CSAPDRDVNIQYF.

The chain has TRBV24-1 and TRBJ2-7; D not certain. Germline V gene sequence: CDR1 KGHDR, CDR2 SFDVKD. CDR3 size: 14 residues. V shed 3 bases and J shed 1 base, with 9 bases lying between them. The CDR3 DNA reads TGTGCCACCAGTGATCCCCTTGATTCCTACGAGCAGTACTTC. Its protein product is CATSDPLDSYEQYF.

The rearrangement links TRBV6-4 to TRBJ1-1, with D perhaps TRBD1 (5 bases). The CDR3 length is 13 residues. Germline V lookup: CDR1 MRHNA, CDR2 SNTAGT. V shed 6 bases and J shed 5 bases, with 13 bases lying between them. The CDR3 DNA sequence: TGTGCCAGCAGAGCCTCAGGGAGTACTGAAGCTTTCTTT. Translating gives CASRASGSTEAFF.

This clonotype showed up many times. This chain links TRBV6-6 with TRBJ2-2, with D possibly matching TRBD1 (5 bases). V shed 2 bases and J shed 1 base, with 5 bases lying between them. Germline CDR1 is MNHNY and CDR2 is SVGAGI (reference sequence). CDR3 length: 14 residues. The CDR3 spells CASSYRGNTGELFF. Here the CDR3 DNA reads TGTGCCAGCAGTTACAGGGGGAACACCGGGGAGCTGTTTTTT.

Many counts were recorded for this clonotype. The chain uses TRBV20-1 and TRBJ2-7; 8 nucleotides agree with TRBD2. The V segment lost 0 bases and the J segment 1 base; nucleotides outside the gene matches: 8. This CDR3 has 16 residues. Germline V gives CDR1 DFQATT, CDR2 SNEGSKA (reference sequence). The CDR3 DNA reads TGCAGTGCTAGAGATACCCTAGCGGGTTATTCCTACGAGCAGTACTTC. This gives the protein CSARDTLAGYSYEQYF.

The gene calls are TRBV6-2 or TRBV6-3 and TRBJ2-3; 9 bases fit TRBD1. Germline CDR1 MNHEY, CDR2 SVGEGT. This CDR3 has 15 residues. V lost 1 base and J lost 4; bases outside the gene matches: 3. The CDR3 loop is CASSYLGQGSDTQYF. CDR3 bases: TGTGCCAGCAGTTACTTGGGACAGGGTTCAGATACGCAGTATTTT.

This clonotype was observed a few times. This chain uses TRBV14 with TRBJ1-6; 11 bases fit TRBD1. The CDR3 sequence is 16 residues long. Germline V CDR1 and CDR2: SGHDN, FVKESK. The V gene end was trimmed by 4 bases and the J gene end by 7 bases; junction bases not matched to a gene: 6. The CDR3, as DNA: TGTGCCAGCAGCCGTCGATGGACAGGGGGCAATTCACCCCTCCACTTT. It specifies CASSRRWTGGNSPLHF.